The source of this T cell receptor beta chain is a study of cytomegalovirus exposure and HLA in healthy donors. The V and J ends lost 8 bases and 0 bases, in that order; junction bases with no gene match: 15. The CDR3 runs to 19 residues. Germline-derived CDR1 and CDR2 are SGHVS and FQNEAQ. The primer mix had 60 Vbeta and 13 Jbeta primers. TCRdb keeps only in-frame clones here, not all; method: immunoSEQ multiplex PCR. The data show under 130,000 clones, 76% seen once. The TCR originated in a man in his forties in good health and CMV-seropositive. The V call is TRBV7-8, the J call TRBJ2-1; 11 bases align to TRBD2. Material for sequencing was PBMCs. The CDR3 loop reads CASRVALAGGGSSYNEQFF. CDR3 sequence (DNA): TGTGCCAGCCGAGTAGCTCTAGCGGGAGGAGGAAGCTCCTACAATGAGCAGTTCTTC.